This T cell receptor (beta chain) was found in a study of T cell responses to AZD1222 COVID-19 vaccine. Generated by immunoSEQ multiplex PCR, the TCRdb table keeps only in-frame clones and is missing some. The repertoire holds some 110,000 clones, with 85% to 90% as singletons. Trimming cost V 1 base and J 0 bases, with 7 bases left between them. Germline V gives CDR1 SGHDT, CDR2 YYEEEE. The CDR3 length is 15 residues. Concerning this clone: Its antigen remains unknown.

Study-wide points: After the peak T cell response, and only then, were repertoires sampled.

Sequenced here: peripheral blood, sampled on day 0 of AZD1222 vaccination. This chain connects TRBV5-6 to TRBJ1-4; no clear D. The TCR was taken from an adult in good health. CDR3 region: CASSLYGATNEKLFF. The CDR3 coding sequence is TGTGCCAGCAGCTTGTATGGCGCAACTAATGAAAAACTGTTTTTT.